This T cell receptor beta chain comes out of a study of shared clonotypes between healthy human individuals. The repertoire was sequenced with immunoSEQ multiplex PCR; TCRdb's copy has only in-frame clones and lacks some. The data show roughly 2 million clones, approximately 95% seen once. V was pared by 1 base and J by 7 bases, with 14 bases between. The CDR3 runs 15 residues. Germline CDR1 SGHTA, CDR2 FQGNSA. The receptor's source is a man younger than 35 in good health. The V gene is TRBV7-2, the J gene TRBJ2-1; D possibly uses TRBD1 or TRBD2 (6 bases each). Sequenced sample: naive CD4+ T cells sorted from blood. Subset defined: CD45RA+ positively selected. CDR3 protein: CASSLVGGGLNEQFF. The CDR3, as DNA: TGTGCCAGCAGCTTAGTAGGAGGGGGATTAAATGAGCAGTTCTTC.